A single T cell receptor beta chain is shown here with its context. TCRdb keeps only in-frame clones here, not all; method: immunoSEQ multiplex PCR. The data hold around 47,000 clones, with around 81% observed a single time. The data are from a study of blood T cell repertoires in COVID-19. Study at large: From the United States, Italy and Spain came samples of acute and convalescent COVID-19. From T cells, B-cell-depleted T cells, or PBMCs came the material, which was cDNA or gDNA.

The CDR3 has 13 residues. The V gene end was trimmed by 4 bases and the J gene end by 8 bases; junction bases not matched to a gene: 3. Per the germline V gene, CDR1 is SGHTA and CDR2 is FQGTGA. The Seattle patients, enrolled during active infection, were followed longitudinally. Material for sequencing was peripheral blood. The clonotype was recovered from a woman aged 80 or over with COVID-19, enrolled during active disease. This rearrangement joins TRBV7-3 to TRBJ2-5, with TRBD1 matching 11 bases. CDR3 region: CASSSGQGGTQYF. In DNA form, the CDR3 reads TGTGCCAGCAGCTCGGGACAGGGGGGAACCCAGTACTTC.